Sequencing of this TCR beta chain was carried out in a study of blood T cells in healthy people across ages. The CDR3 is made up of 16 amino acids. From germline, CDR1 is SGDLS and CDR2 YYNGEE. J lost 11 bases, V lost 0 bases, and 15 bases had no gene match. Study-level results: Samples with more naive T cells showed higher observed beta diversity. Shifts in expanded clonotypes may have been confounded by donor CMV status, which was unknown. Leaving the PBMCs unsorted stopped any conclusive comparison of naive versus antigen-experienced cells.

Comments on this clonotype: The antigen remains unidentified.

Combining a sample-barcoded 5' primer with a J-beta primer mix, a second PCR ran for about 7 to 11 cycles. Each TCR beta cDNA got a 12-nucleotide random molecular identifier. In TCRdb, the 5' RACE reads were re-called with MiXCR into one record per CDR3 protein. The table has about 730,000 distinct CDR3 sequences, around 46% seen once. Sequences were obtained from blood. The sequence was obtained from a woman aged 60 to 75 in good health. The chain links TRBV9 to TRBJ2-5, with 8 bases lining up with TRBD2. Here the CDR3 reads CASSVVPLAGLDEQYF. The CDR3 coding sequence is TGTGCCAGCAGCGTAGTTCCTTTAGCGGGACTGGATGAGCAGTACTTC.